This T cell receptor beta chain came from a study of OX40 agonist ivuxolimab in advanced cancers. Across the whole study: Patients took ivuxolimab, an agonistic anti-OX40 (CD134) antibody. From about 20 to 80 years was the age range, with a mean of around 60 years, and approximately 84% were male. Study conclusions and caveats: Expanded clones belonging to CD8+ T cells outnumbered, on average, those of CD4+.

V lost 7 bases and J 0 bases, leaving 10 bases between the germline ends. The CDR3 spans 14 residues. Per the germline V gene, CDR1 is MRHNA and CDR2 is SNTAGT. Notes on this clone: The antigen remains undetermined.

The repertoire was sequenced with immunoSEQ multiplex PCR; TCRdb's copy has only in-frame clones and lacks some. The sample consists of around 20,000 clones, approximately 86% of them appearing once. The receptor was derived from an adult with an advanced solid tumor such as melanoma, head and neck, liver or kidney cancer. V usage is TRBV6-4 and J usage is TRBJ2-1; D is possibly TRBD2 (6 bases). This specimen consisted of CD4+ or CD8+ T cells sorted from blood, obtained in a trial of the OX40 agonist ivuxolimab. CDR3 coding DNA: TGTGCCAGCATGCTCGGGAGCTCCTACAATGAGCAGTTCTTC. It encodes CASMLGSSYNEQFF.